These T cell receptor beta chains were read from a single sample in a study of T cells in tuberculosis. TCRdb's copy holds only in-frame clones and misses some; the assay was immunoSEQ multiplex PCR. The sample consists of 30,000 or so clones, around 86% of them appearing once. The source was PBMCs, collected at tuberculosis diagnosis. These receptors were obtained from an adult with tuberculosis. Both conserved end residues are part of each CDR3. The D gene is left open where the match is weak. Not every row has a clone size; where given, it reads once, few, many or a size class.

v_gene	j_gene	len	d_gene	abundance	CDR3nt	CDR3aa
TRBV11-3	TRBJ1-1	16	NA	NA	TGTGCCAGCAGCTTAGATGGGAGGGAAGGGAACACTGAAGCTTTCTTT	CASSLDGREGNTEAFF
TRBV19	TRBJ2-7	15	TRBD1	NA	TGTGCCAGTAGTATCAAAGGACAGGGAGCCTACGAGCAGTACTTC	CASSIKGQGAYEQYF
TRBV30	TRBJ1-5	14	NA	NA	TGTGCCTGGAGAACCACCCGGGGGGATCAGCCCCAGCATTTT	CAWRTTRGDQPQHF
TRBV9	TRBJ2-2	12	NA	NA	TGTGCCAGCAGCGTTCAGGGCGGGGAGCTGTTTTTT	CASSVQGGELFF
TRBV5-6	TRBJ2-4	15	NA	NA	TGTGCCAGCAGCTTGGTGGCGGGGGCCAAAAACATTCAGTACTTC	CASSLVAGAKNIQYF
TRBV28	TRBJ2-3	16	TRBD2	NA	TGTGCCAGCAGAGCATCAATAGCGGGAGGCACAGATACGCAGTATTTT	CASRASIAGGTDTQYF
TRBV10-2	TRBJ2-5	12	NA	few	TGCGCCAGCAGTTCGGGGGTCGAGACCCAGTACTTC	CASSSGVETQYF
TRBV19	TRBJ2-5	14	TRBD1	few	TGTGCCAGTAGCTCCGGGACAGTGGTAGAGACCCAGTACTTC	CASSSGTVVETQYF
TRBV6-1	TRBJ1-5	13	NA	NA	TGTGCCAGCAGTCTAAATGGGGGGGAGCCCCAGCATTTT	CASSLNGGEPQHF
TRBV4-1	TRBJ1-2	15	TRBD1	NA	TGCGCCAGCAGCCAGCCAATCCCGGGACAGTATGGCTACACCTTC	CASSQPIPGQYGYTF
TRBV4-1	TRBJ2-3	15	NA	NA	TGCGCCAGCAGCCAAGGAGCGGCTAGCACAGATACGCAGTATTTT	CASSQGAASTDTQYF
TRBV5-1	TRBJ2-1	15	TRBD1	NA	TGCGCCAGCAGCTTGGGGGGACAGACCTACAATGAGCAGTTCTTC	CASSLGGQTYNEQFF
TRBV7-2	TRBJ2-1	16	TRBD1	NA	TGTGCCAGCAGCTTAGTGGGACAGGGGAATCTTAATGAGCAGTTCTTC	CASSLVGQGNLNEQFF
TRBV7-3	TRBJ1-2	15	NA	NA	TGTGCCAGCAGCCCTGGAGGCGGGGGGAACTATGGCTACACCTTC	CASSPGGGGNYGYTF
TRBV2	TRBJ1-2	15	TRBD1	NA	TGTGCCAGCAGTACGACAGGGGGGCCAGGCTATGGCTACACCTTC	CASSTTGGPGYGYTF
TRBV9	TRBJ2-1	15	TRBD1	NA	TGTGCCAGCAGCGTATTGGGACAGGCCTCCAATGAGCAGTTCTTC	CASSVLGQASNEQFF
TRBV10-3	TRBJ2-7	14	TRBD1	NA	TGTGCCATCAGTGCTGACAGGGGGCGCAACGAGCAGTACTTC	CAISADRGRNEQYF
TRBV5-1	TRBJ2-1	14	TRBD2	NA	TGCGCCAGCAGCTTGGCCGGGAGGTACAATGAGCAGTTCTTC	CASSLAGRYNEQFF
TRBV19	TRBJ1-2	14	TRBD1	NA	TGTGCCAGTACCCGGACAGGGGGCGTAGATGGCTACACCTTC	CASTRTGGVDGYTF
TRBV15	TRBJ2-7	15	TRBD1	NA	TGTGCCACCAGCAGCGGGACAGGGGGTTCCTACGAGCAGTACTTC	CATSSGTGGSYEQYF
TRBV5-1	TRBJ2-3	17	NA	NA	TGCGCCAGCAGCTCGCCCCTCAGGGGTGGGGAAGCAGATACGCAGTATTTT	CASSSPLRGGEADTQYF